This T cell receptor (beta chain) was sequenced during a study of molecular identifiers for immune sequencing clone quantification. This clonotype showed up many times. TCRdb reprocessed the PCR reads with MiXCR, giving one entry per CDR3 protein. The data contain approximately 40,000 distinct CDR3 sequences, approximately 18% of them singletons. The germline V and J ends were trimmed by 0 bases and 4 bases, with 10 bases remaining between them. Germline V gene data show CDR1 as MNHEY and CDR2 as SVGEGT. This CDR3 region has 15 residues. The specimen was naive CD8+ T cells from blood, with Jurkat cell RNA spiked in. The sample's subset: FACS-sorted CD8+CD4-CCR7+CD45RA+ naive T cells. This sequence was found in a human donor in good health. Some libraries in this study had Jurkat cell RNA spiked in. The genes are TRBV6-2 or TRBV6-3 and TRBJ1-5, with D unresolved. The CDR3 loop reads CASSYSSQMNQPQHF. The CDR3 DNA reads TGTGCCAGCAGTTACTCGAGCCAGATGAATCAGCCCCAGCATTTT.